The clone carrying this T cell receptor beta chain appeared once. Antigen unknown. Time point denoted: newly diagnosed GD, antithyroid drugs for less than 3 months. Preparation of the TCR library used RNA extracted from PBMCs. This record belongs to a study of regulatory T cells in long-lasting Graves disease. Notes on the study in general: Investigators studied peripheral blood only, not thyroid tissue. Persistent disease samples used TRBV28, TRBJ1-2 and TRBJ2-5 preferentially.

CDR3 regions were amplified by Arm-PCR using iRepertoire HTBI primers to build TCR beta libraries. TCRdb independently ran MiXCR on the multiplex PCR reads; one entry per CDR3 protein. This repertoire shows 400,000 to 450,000 distinct CDR3 sequences, about 15% found once; its top ten account for around 17%. This CDR3 region has 15 residues. Germline V gene lookup returns CDR1 DFQATT and CDR2 SNEGSKA (reference sequence). Trimming left V 4 bases short and J 0 bases short, with 13 bases between. This sample also appeared in a second study, on T cells in Graves' hyperthyroidism and ophthalmopathy.

The input for sequencing was peripheral blood mononuclear cells (PBMCs), taken at new diagnosis, from a patient treated with antithyroid drugs. The sequence derives from a woman under 40 with Graves disease. The chain recombines TRBV20-1 with TRBJ2-1, with a possible D match to TRBD2 (6 bases). The CDR3 loop reads CSAKMVGSSYNEQFF. The CDR3 DNA reads TGCAGTGCTAAGATGGTCGGGAGCTCCTACAATGAGCAGTTCTTC.